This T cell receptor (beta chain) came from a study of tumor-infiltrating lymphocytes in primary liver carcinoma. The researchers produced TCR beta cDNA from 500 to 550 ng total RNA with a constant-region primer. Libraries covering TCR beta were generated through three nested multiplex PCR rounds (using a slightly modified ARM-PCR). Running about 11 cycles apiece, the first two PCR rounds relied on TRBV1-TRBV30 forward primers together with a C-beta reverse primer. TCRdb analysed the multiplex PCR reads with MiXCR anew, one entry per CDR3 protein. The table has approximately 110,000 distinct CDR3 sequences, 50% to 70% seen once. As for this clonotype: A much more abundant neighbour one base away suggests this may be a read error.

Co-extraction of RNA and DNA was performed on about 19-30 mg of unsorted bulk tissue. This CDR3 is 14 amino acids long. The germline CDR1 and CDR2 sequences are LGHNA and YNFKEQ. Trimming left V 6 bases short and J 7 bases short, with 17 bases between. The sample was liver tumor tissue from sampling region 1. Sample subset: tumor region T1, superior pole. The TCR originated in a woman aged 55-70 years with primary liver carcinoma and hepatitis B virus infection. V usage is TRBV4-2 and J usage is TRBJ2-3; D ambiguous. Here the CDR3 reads CASSVGRETYTQYF. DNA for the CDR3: TGTGCCAGCAGTGTCGGTCGCGAGACATATACGCAGTATTTT.